This entry concerns a single T cell receptor beta chain. Its antigen is as yet unknown. This sample was included in a study of OX40 agonist ivuxolimab in advanced cancers. Study-wide context: Patients were dosed intravenously with ivuxolimab at 0.01 to 10 mg/kg every 2 weeks. Study outcomes and limitations: On average, CD8+ T cells had more expanded clones than CD4+.

TCRdb's table, derived via immunoSEQ multiplex PCR, lists solely in-frame clones and lacks some. Of about 93,000 clones listed, 90% to 95% are singletons. The V and J ends lost 0 bases and 1 base respectively, with 9 bases between them. CDR3 length equals 15 residues. Looked up from germline, CDR1 is SGDLS and CDR2 is YYNGEE. The chain has TRBV9 and TRBJ2-3; D is possibly TRBD1 (5 bases). The sequence was obtained from an adult with an advanced solid tumor such as melanoma, head and neck, liver or kidney cancer. Sequencing was performed on CD4+ or CD8+ T cells sorted from blood, taken in a trial of the OX40 agonist ivuxolimab. The CDR3 nucleotides read TGTGCCAGCAGCGTAGTCCGCAGGGGCACAGATACGCAGTATTTT. Translated: CASSVVRRGTDTQYF.